This TCR beta chain was obtained from a study of identical twins (dated by TCRdb to the mid-2010s). Regarding the study in general: The study deep-sequenced TCR alpha and beta repertoires from monozygotic twins, unrelated adults of various ages and cord blood to test whether fetal clonotypes persist. Replicate twin experiments were performed at different times using different library preparation protocols to rule out contamination. Beyond this particular receptor, the publication reports: Fewer insertions were carried by abundant cord blood beta clonotypes, a similar but weaker trend appeared in young adult naive repertoires, and no such trend appeared in memory repertoires. The excess sharing between twins in beta out-of-frame sequences was weaker because fewer shared sequences reduced the signal-to-noise ratio. Compared with coincidental sharing between unrelated individuals, an excess of low generation-probability sequences was observed among out-of-frame TCR alpha sequences shared between twins. Out-of-frame TCR alpha sharing in monozygotic twins was systematically underestimated by recombination models, whereas sharing between unrelated individuals was in agreement with the recombination models. Zero-insertion analyses could be partly confounded by invariant T cells such as MAIT and iNKT, although diverse VJ usage argued against such confounding for most clonotypes. Conclusions relied on cross-sectional statistical analysis, since the same donors could not be followed over many years.

The junction shows trimming of 0 bases on V and 5 bases on J, plus 7 bases between the germline ends. From cysteine to phenylalanine, the CDR3 is 13 amino acids long. The DNA shown is the 39-base CDR3, in frame from base 1. Based on the germline V gene, the CDR1 and CDR2 sequences are SGHRS and YFSETQ. The method behind the library was 5' RACE. Sequencing relied on an Illumina HiSeq 2000. Template switching added a universal primer binding site, and the final cDNA carried a unique molecular identifier that allowed TCR cDNA molecules to be counted accurately. Specific primers in the conserved constant-segment region were used to synthesize first-strand cDNA for TCR alpha and beta chains. To control for contamination, every cDNA library carried two barcodes: a SMART-Mk sample barcode plus Illumina barcodes. TruSeq adapter sequences along with Illumina sample barcodes were introduced in two successive PCR steps. The TCR alpha and beta cDNA libraries were sequenced on the Illumina HiSeq platform using custom primers. Per the source publication's procedure: Unique molecular identifiers were extracted from raw reads with MiGEC, and CDR3 positions were determined with MiXCR. Recombination models were inferred per individual with the repgenHMM and IGoR tools using an EM algorithm. Shared clonotypes were analyzed with the tcR package in R, and sharing was normalized by the product of cloneset sizes. To study raw recombination without the effects of thymic and clonal selection, out-of-frame nonproductive sequences were analyzed. TCRdb applied fastp at Q25 and MiXCR to the public reads, then kept only in-frame beta chains. Each CDR3 protein gets just one entry, which takes the most common genes and DNA from the rows behind it. It is TCRdb's table, rather than the study itself, that gives the V and J calls and clone size. A total of 1.5 million to 2 million distinct CDR3 sequences appear in this sample, less than 40% of them only once. More than 0.25% of the sample rests with the top ten.

Every donor in the study was a healthy Caucasian. This clonotype showed up many times. Its binding antigen is unknown. Base qualities are not provided; no much larger clone lies one nucleotide away. The chain is assembled from TRBV5-1 and TRBJ2-3, with the D gene uncertain. The sequenced sample was cord blood. This TCR was sampled from a newborn girl in good health. The DNA sequence reads TGCGCCAGCAGCTTGGCCGCCATAGATACGCAGTATTTT. This gives the protein CASSLAAIDTQYF. Here the CDR3 is joined to the reference TRBV5-1 and TRBJ2-3 genes, and the full variable domain is: KAGVTQTPRYLIKTRGQQVTLSCSPISGHRSVSWYQQTPGQGLQFLFEYFSETQRNKGNFPGRFSGRQFSNSRSEMNVSTLELGDSALYLCASSLAAIDTQYFGPGTRLTVL.